Following are 17 T cell receptor beta chains from one sample sequenced in a study of breast tumors, draining lymph nodes, adjacent tissues. The lymph nodes were axillary draining lymph nodes from breast cancer patients. TCRdb itself ran the multiplex PCR reads through MiXCR, one entry per CDR3 protein. Of approximately 130,000 distinct CDR3 sequences in the sample, about 22% were seen once. The material sequenced was axillary lymph node tissue. The receptors were gathered from a female donor with breast cancer. Some clones in this sample may be carry-over from other donors' samples.

The V gene is TRBV12-3 or TRBV12-4, the J gene TRBJ2-5, with 12 bases lining up with TRBD1. J gave up 5 bases and V 0 bases, and 1 base lay outside the gene matches. The CDR3 runs 15 residues. CDR3 sequence (DNA): TGTGCCAGCAGTTTAGCGGGACAGGGGGCGGAGACCCAGTACTTC. Its protein product is CASSLAGQGAETQYF.

This clonotype was detected ten times or more. The rearrangement joins TRBV5-8 to TRBJ2-7; TRBD2 aligns across 13 bases. V shed 0 bases and J 2 bases; nucleotides not matched to a gene: 5. CDR3 length equals 17 residues. Germline V gene lookup returns CDR1 SGHTS and CDR2 YDEGEE. For the CDR3, the DNA is TGTGCCAGCAGCTTGGGGACTAGCGGGAGTCGAACCTACGAGCAGTACTTC. Protein sequence: CASSLGTSGSRTYEQYF. Together with reference TRBV5-8 and TRBJ2-7, the CDR3 gives the full variable domain: EAGVTQSPTHLIKTRGQQATLRCSPISGHTSVYWYQQALGLGLQFLLWYDEGEERNRGNFPPRFSGRQFPNYSSELNVNALELEDSALYLCASSLGTSGSRTYEQYFGPGTRLTVT.

Details on this clonotype: The junction departs from the called germline gene at one end, perhaps through a read error. The chain couples TRBV6-5 to TRBJ2-1; TRBD2 is a possible D gene (5 bases). The germline V gene encodes CDR1 MNHEY and CDR2 SVGAGI. CDR3 length equals 15 residues. As DNA, the CDR3 is TGTGCCAGCAGTCCCGGACCAGCGGAATACAATGAACAGTTCTTC. Its translation is CASSPGPAEYNEQFF.

This clonotype was seen more than once but under ten times. This may be a read error, as it is one base from a much larger clone. The rearrangement joins TRBV20-1 to TRBJ1-2, with 7 bases aligning to TRBD1. V trimming: 1 base; J trimming: 4 bases; junction bases outside the gene matches: 6. The V gene's germline CDR1 is DFQATT and CDR2 SNEGSKA (reference sequence). This CDR3 contains 14 residues. The CDR3 sequence: CSARGTGVGYGYTF. CDR3 in DNA: TGCAGTGCTAGAGGTACAGGGGTTGGCTATGGCTACACCTTC.

Note on this clonotype: This may stem from a read error, because a much larger clone lies one nucleotide away. The V gene is TRBV7-7, the J gene TRBJ1-5; 9 positions agree with TRBD1. The CDR3 has 15 amino acids. The germline V gene encodes CDR1 SSHAT and CDR2 FNYEAQ (reference sequence). CDR3 DNA sequence: TGTGCTAGCAACTGTCGGACAGGGGCAGATCAGCCCCAGCATTTT. Translated, it gives CASNCRTGADQPQHF.

This clonotype was detected only a few times. It may be a read error: a sequence one base away is much more abundant. The chain joins TRBV7-8 to TRBJ2-7; D perhaps matches TRBD2 (6 bases). The CDR3 extends over 17 amino acids. V was pared by 5 bases and J by 12 bases, with 32 bases between. Per the germline V gene, CDR1 is SGHVS and CDR2 is FQNEAQ. CDR3 sequence (DNA): TGTGCCAGCAGCCCTAGGGACTCCATCGCCAAAGAACGGGGGACGTACTTC. Translation gives CASSPRDSIAKERGTYF.

This clonotype came up many times. The chain carries TRBV11-2 and TRBJ2-5, with D maybe TRBD1 (5 bases). The V end was cut by 5 bases, the J end by 7 bases, with 26 bases between. Germline V CDR1 and CDR2: SGHAT, FQNNGV. The CDR3 is made up of 17 amino acids. CDR3 coding DNA: TGTGCCAGCAGCCCGGGCTCTTGGCGGACACCCGAAGGGACCCAGTACTTC. Its translation is CASSPGSWRTPEGTQYF.

Many counts were recorded for this clonotype. The chain employs TRBV7-2 and TRBJ2-3; TRBD2 matches at 12 bases. The trim removed 3 bases at V and 8 bases at J, leaving 3 bases unmatched. Germline assignment: CDR1 SGHTA and CDR2 FQGNSA. The CDR3 has 14 amino acids. This CDR3 is CASSFETSGSTQYF. The CDR3, as DNA: TGTGCCAGCAGCTTCGAGACTAGCGGGAGTACGCAGTATTTT. The entire variable domain, with the rest obtained from reference TRBV7-2 and TRBJ2-3, is as follows: GAGVSQSPSNKVTEKGKDVELRCDPISGHTALYWYRQSLGQGLEFLIYFQGNSAPDKSGLPSDRFSAERTGGSVSTLTIQRTQQEDSAVYLCASSFETSGSTQYFGPGTRLTVL.

This clonotype has ten or more counts. The V and J genes are TRBV6-5 and TRBJ1-5; 9 bases fit TRBD1. Germline-derived CDR1 and CDR2 are MNHEY and SVGAGI. CDR3 size: 16 residues. J lost 4 bases, V lost 5 bases, and 9 bases had no gene match. CDR3 protein: CASSAGTGLRNQPQHF. The CDR3 nucleotides are TGTGCCAGCAGTGCCGGGACAGGGCTGAGGAATCAGCCCCAGCATTTT.

The table lists this clonotype with a few counts. This sequence joins TRBV30 and TRBJ1-5; 11 bases align to TRBD1. Trimming took 3 bases from V and 4 from J; bases not matched to a gene: 11. CDR1 is GTSNPN, CDR2 SVGIG, per germline (reference sequence). This CDR3 is built from 17 residues. In DNA, the CDR3 is TGTGCCTGGAGGCTTTGGGACGGGACAGGGGGAAATCAGCCCCAGCATTTT. Protein product: CAWRLWDGTGGNQPQHF.

In its sample, this clonotype was seen many times. This chain joins TRBV20-1 and TRBJ2-5, with D possibly TRBD2 on 5 matching bases. From germline, CDR1 is DFQATT and CDR2 SNEGSKA (reference sequence). V was trimmed by 1 base and J by 7 bases, leaving 19 bases between them. The CDR3 is 15 amino acids. CDR3 amino acids: CSARVDARAKGTQYF. The CDR3 DNA follows: TGCAGTGCTAGAGTGGACGCGCGGGCGAAGGGGACCCAGTACTTC.

This clonotype was seen many times. This chain links TRBV7-2 with TRBJ2-5; TRBD1 matches at 7 bases. Germline CDR1 reads SGHTA; CDR2 reads FQGNSA. The V and J ends lost 5 bases and 4 bases, in that order; junction bases with no gene match: 10. The length of the CDR3 is 15 residues. CDR3 in DNA: TGTGCCAGCAGCCCCACAGGGGCGGGTACAGAGACCCAGTACTTC. Translating it yields CASSPTGAGTETQYF.

For this clonotype: With a much larger clone just one base away, this may be a read error. The CDR3 reads CASSQDRLAGGSHNEQFF. The CDR3 coding sequence is TGTGCCAGCAGCCAAGATAGGTTAGCGGGAGGCTCCCACAATGAGCAGTTCTTC. This chain uses TRBV4-2 with TRBJ2-1; TRBD2 matches at 10 bases. The germline gives CDR1 LGHNA, CDR2 YNFKEQ. This CDR3 comprises 18 residues.

This clonotype was recorded many times. CDR3 sequence (DNA): TGCAGTGCTAGAGATGAGGAGGTAGCCTACAATGAGCAGTTCTTC. This codes for CSARDEEVAYNEQFF. The chain has TRBV20-1 and TRBJ2-1, with D perhaps matching TRBD2 (5 bases). Trimming pared 0 bases from V and 2 bases from J, leaving 11 bases between. This CDR3 spans 15 amino acids. Germline loops: CDR1 DFQATT, CDR2 SNEGSKA (reference sequence).

The chain is built from TRBV6-1 and TRBJ1-4; D call uncertain. V lost 6 bases, J lost 5 bases, and 13 bases lay in between. The germline CDR1 and CDR2 sequences are MNHNS and SASEGT. The CDR3 has 14 amino acids. This CDR3 reads CASSRRAANEKLFF. CDR3 nucleotide sequence: TGTGCCAGCAGCCGCCGGGCCGCAAATGAAAAACTGTTTTTT.

This clonotype was seen ten or more times. The chain recombines TRBV7-2 with TRBJ2-2; D is unclear. The length of the CDR3 is 15 residues. Germline CDR1 SGHTA, CDR2 FQGNSA. The germline V and J ends were trimmed by 5 bases and 3 bases, with 13 bases remaining between them. Here the CDR3 DNA reads TGTGCCAGCAGCCCCTCCAGTGTGGACACCGGGGAGCTGTTTTTT. It translates to CASSPSSVDTGELFF.

With respect to this clonotype: Just one base apart from a much larger clone, this may be a read error. No conserved phenylalanine or tryptophan is present at the end of the CDR3, so a read error is the likely explanation. This chain joins TRBV12-3 or TRBV12-4 and TRBJ1-3, with D tentatively TRBD1 (5 bases). The CDR3 extends over 16 amino acids. Trimming removed 1 base at V and 4 bases at J, with 14 bases between. The CDR3 spells CASSLVSGALGNTIYS. DNA for the CDR3: TGTGCCAGCAGTTTAGTCAGCGGGGCTTTAGGAAACACCATATATTCT.